The present entry profiles one T cell receptor beta chain with its context. Its antigen is unknown. Base qualities were left out, and no much larger clone turns up one base away. The sample originates from a study of post-analysis software for immune sequencing data (dated by TCRdb to between 2015 and 2017). About the full investigation: Recorded disease courses included relapsing-remitting, secondary progressive and progressive-relapsing multiple sclerosis, with some patients lacking subtype annotation. The multiple sclerosis patient repertoires were compared with roughly twelve previously published healthy control repertoires from donors aged roughly 6 to 27 years. A subset of samples was prepared in parallel using single-end sample barcoding, then pooled and co-amplified after Illumina adapter ligation. The study at large found these results: A few TRBV segments, including TRBV5-6, TRBV5-1 and TRBV20-1, were significantly more frequent in patients than controls. Direct clustering with F measure showed strong co-clustering of samples prepared in the same batch, prompting a batch-effect correction. Significantly lower normalized Chao1 diversity was found in multiple sclerosis patients than in controls, suggesting substantial peripheral T-cell clonal expansion. The multiple sclerosis patient group was slightly younger than the control group.

Preparation of the library involved PCR. Instrument on record: Illumina HiSeq 2500. To reduce PCR and sequencing biases, unique molecular identifiers were incorporated into the TCR beta cDNA libraries. Per 1 to 10 million input T cells, approximately 500,000 cDNA molecules were obtained, such that each molecule approximated one T cell. The same protocol used for the earlier healthy control dataset was applied to prepare and sequence the patient libraries. Within a given batch, samples were prepared together, multiplexed and sequenced on the same HiSeq lane. The study's own analysis went as follows. Raw barcoded reads were processed with MIGEC, discarding single-read molecular identifier groups before consensus assembly and CDR3 extraction. Clonotype tables were post-analysed with VDJtools, normalizing diversity by down-sampling all datasets to the smallest sample size. In repertoire overlap clustering, CDR3 amino acid sequences, but not nucleotide sequences, were matched to correct batch-related cross-sample contamination. TCRdb's own reprocessing of the public reads used fastp at Q25 and MiXCR and kept productive beta chains. Rows with a matching CDR3 protein are joined into one entry that keeps the most common DNA and genes. V and J calls and clone size were set by TCRdb, not the authors. Within this sample are approximately 690,000 distinct CDR3 sequences, with about 60% of them counted one time only. Of the sample, over 9% is held by the ten largest clones.

The CDR3 holds 17 amino acids from the cysteine to the phenylalanine. The only DNA kept is the CDR3, 51 bases in frame from the first base. Reading the germline V gene (reference sequence) gives CDR1 SEHNR and CDR2 FQNEAQ. V drops 4 bases and J drops 0 bases, leaving 16 bases in between. TCR beta repertoires were profiled from peripheral blood of over 10 young patients with multiple sclerosis to demonstrate the VDJtools post-analysis software. The patients with multiple sclerosis were children and adolescents between about 6 and 16 years of age. The sequence links TRBV7-9 to TRBJ2-1; TRBD1 could be the D gene, as 5 bases match. The sample was blood. This receptor was taken from a girl aged 2 to 10 with multiple sclerosis. The DNA sequence is TGTGCCAGCAGCTCCGAGATGACAGTTAGCTCCTACAATGAGCAGTTCTTC. It encodes CASSSEMTVSSYNEQFF.